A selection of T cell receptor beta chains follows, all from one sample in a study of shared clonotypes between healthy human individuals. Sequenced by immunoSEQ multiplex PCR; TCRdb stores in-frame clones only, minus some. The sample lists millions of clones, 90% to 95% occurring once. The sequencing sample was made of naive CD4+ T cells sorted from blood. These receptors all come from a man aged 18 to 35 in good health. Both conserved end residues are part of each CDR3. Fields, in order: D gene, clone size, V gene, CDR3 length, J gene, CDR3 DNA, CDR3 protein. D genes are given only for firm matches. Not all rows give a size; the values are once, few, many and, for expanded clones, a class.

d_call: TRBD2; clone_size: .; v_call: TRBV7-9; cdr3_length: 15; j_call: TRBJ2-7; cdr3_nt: TGTGCCAGCAGCTTGACGGGACTAGCGTCCTACGAGCAGTACTTC; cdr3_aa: CASSLTGLASYEQYF
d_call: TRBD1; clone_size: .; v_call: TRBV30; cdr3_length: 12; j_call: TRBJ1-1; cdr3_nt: TGTGCCTGGACAGGGGGAAACACTGAAGCTTTCTTT; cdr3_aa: CAWTGGNTEAFF
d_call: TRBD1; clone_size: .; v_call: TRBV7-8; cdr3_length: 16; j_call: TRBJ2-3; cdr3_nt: TGTGCCAGCAGCTCTTTGCAGGGGGCGAATACAGATACGCAGTATTTT; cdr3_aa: CASSSLQGANTDTQYF
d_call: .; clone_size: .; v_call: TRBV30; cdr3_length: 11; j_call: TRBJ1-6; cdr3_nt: TGTGCCTTTTCGACAAATTCACCCCTCCACTTT; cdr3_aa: CAFSTNSPLHF
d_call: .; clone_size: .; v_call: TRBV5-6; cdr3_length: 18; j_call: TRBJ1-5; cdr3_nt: TGTGCCAGCAGTTTAGGGACATCGCGTTATTATAGCAATCAGCCCCAGCATTTT; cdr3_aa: CASSLGTSRYYSNQPQHF
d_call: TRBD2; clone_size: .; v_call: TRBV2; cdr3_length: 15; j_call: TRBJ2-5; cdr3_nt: TGTGCCAGCAGGCGACTAGCGGGACTACAAGAGACCCAGTACTTC; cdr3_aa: CASRRLAGLQETQYF
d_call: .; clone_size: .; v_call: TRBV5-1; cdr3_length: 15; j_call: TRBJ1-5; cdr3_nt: TGCGCCAGCAGCCCTCGACCAGGGGCCAATCAGCCCCAGCATTTT; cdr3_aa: CASSPRPGANQPQHF
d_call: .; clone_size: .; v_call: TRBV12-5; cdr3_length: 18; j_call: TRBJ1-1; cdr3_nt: TGTGCTAGTGGTTCACATGGATTTACGGGGGGACATAGCACTGAAGCTTTCTTT; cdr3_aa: CASGSHGFTGGHSTEAFF
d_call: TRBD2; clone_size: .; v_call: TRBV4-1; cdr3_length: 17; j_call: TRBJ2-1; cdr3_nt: TGCGCCAGCAGCCAAGAAAGATCTAGCGGGAGAGGATATGAGCAGTTCTTC; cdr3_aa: CASSQERSSGRGYEQFF
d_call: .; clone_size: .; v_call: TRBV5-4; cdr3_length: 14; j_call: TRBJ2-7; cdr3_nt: TGTGCCAGCAGCTCCGTATCCGTCGGCGACGAGCAGTACTTC; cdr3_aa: CASSSVSVGDEQYF
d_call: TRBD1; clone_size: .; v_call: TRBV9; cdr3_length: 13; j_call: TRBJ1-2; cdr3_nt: TGTGCCAGCAGCCGGGACAGCTACTATGGCTACACCTTC; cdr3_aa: CASSRDSYYGYTF
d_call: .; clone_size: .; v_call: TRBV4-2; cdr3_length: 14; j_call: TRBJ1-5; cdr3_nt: TGTGCCAGCAGCCAAGTACAGCCCCAGGGGCCCCAGCATTTT; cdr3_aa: CASSQVQPQGPQHF
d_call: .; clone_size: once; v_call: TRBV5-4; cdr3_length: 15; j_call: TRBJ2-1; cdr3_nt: TGTGCCAGCAGCTTGTCGGCGGAGGACTACAATGAGCAGTTCTTC; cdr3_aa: CASSLSAEDYNEQFF
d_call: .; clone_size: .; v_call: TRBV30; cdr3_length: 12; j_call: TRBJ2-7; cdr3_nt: TGTACCTGGAGTACCCAGGAACGAAAGCAGTACTTC; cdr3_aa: CTWSTQERKQYF
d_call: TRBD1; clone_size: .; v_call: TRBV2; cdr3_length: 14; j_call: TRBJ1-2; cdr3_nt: TGTGCCAGCAGTGCTGGGGACAGGGGATATGGCTACACCTTC; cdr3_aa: CASSAGDRGYGYTF
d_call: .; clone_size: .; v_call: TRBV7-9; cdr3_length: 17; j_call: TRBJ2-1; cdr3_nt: TGTGCCAGCAGCTCCCGAATAGACAGGCCCGTTGGAAGGCGGCAGTTCTTC; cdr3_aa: CASSSRIDRPVGRRQFF
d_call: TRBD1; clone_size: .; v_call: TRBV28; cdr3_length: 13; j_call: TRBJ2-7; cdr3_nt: TGTGCCAGCGACGACAGGGGGAGGTACGAGCAGTACTTC; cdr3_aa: CASDDRGRYEQYF
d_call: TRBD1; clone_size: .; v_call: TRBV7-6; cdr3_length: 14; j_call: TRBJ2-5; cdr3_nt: TGTGCCAGCAGCATCGGGACAGGCCAAGAGACCCAGTACTTC; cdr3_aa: CASSIGTGQETQYF
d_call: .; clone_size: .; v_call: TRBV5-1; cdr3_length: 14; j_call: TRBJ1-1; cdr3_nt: TGCGCCAGCAGCTCCGGACAGCTGAACACTGAAGCTTTCTTT; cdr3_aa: CASSSGQLNTEAFF
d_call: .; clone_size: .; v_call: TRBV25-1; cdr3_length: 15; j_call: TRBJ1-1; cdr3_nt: TGTGCCAGCAGTGGCCCTCGGGGGGGAGGTACTGAAGCTTTCTTT; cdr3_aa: CASSGPRGGGTEAFF
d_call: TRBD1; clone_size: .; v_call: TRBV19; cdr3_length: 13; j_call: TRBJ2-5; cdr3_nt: TGTGCCAGTAGGGACAGGGGCGTTGAGACCCAGTACTTC; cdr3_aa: CASRDRGVETQYF
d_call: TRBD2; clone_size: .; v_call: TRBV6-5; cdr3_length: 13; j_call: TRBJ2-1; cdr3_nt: TGTGCCAGCAGAGTCATAAGCGGGGGGGAGCAGTTCTTC; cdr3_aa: CASRVISGGEQFF
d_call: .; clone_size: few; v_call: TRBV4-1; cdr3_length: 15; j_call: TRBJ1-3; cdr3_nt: TGCGCCAGCAGCCGAGACAGAAGCTCTGGAAACACCATATATTTT; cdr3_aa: CASSRDRSSGNTIYF
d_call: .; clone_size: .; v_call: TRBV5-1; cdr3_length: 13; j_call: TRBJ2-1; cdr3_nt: TGCGCCAGCAGCTTGGCCTGGGACGGTGAGCAGTTCTTC; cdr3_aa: CASSLAWDGEQFF
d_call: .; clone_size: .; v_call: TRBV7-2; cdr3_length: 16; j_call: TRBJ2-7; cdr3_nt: TGTGCCAGCAGCTTAGTAGGGGGGAGCCCTTCCTACGAGCAGTACTTC; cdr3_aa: CASSLVGGSPSYEQYF
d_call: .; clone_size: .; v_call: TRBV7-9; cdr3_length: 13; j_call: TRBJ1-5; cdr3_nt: TGTGCCAGCAGCCGTTCGGGAGGTCAGCCCCAGCATTTT; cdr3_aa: CASSRSGGQPQHF
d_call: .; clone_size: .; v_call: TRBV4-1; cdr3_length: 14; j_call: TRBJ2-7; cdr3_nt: TGCGCCAGCAGCCAGCGCGGGGTTTCCAGCGAGCAGTACTTC; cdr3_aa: CASSQRGVSSEQYF
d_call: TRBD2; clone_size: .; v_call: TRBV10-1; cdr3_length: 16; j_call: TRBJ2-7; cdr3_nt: TGCGCCAGCAGTGGTCCCGTGGCGGGAGGCGCCTACGAGCAGTACTTC; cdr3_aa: CASSGPVAGGAYEQYF
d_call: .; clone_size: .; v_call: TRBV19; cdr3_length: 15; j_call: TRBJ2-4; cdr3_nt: TGTGCCAGTACCCCGAATGAATTAGCCAAAAACATTCAGTACTTC; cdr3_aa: CASTPNELAKNIQYF
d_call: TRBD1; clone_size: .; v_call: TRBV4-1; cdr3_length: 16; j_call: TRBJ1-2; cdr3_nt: TGCGCCAGCAGCCAAGGCGGACAGGGGCCCTCCTATGGCTACACCTTC; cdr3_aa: CASSQGGQGPSYGYTF
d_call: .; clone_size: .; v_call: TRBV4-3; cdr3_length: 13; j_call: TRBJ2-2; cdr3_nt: TGCGCCAGCAGCCAAGTTCTAACCGGGGAGCTGTTTTTT; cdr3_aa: CASSQVLTGELFF
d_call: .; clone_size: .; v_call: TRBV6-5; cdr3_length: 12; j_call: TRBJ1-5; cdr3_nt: TGTGTCGGCGCTTGGGGTAATCAGCCCCAGCATTTT; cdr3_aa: CVGAWGNQPQHF
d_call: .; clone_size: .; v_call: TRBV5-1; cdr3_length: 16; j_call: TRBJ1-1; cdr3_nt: TGCGCCAGCAGCTTGGAGCGGGGGGCCCAGGACACTGAAGCTTTCTTT; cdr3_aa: CASSLERGAQDTEAFF
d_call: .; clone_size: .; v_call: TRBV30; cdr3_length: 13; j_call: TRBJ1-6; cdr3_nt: TGTGCCTGGAGTATGGAGGGAAATTCACCCCTCCACTTT; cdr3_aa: CAWSMEGNSPLHF
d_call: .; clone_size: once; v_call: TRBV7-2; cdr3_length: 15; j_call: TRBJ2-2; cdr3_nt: TGTGCCATCGACACTTCACCGGGGTCCGTCGGGGAGCTGTTTTTT; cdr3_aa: CAIDTSPGSVGELFF
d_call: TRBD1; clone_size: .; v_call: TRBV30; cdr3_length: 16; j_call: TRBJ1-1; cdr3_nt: TGTGCCTGGAGTCCGCCGGGACAGGGTACATACACTGAAGCTTTCTTT; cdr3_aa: CAWSPPGQGTYTEAFF
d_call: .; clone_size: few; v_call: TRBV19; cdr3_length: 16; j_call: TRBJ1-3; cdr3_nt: TGTGCCAGTAGTAAGGGGGACGCATTAGGCGGAAACACCATATATTTT; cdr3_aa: CASSKGDALGGNTIYF
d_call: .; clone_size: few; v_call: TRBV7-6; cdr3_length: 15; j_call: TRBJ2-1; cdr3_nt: TGTGCCAGCAGCTTAGCGGGGACCGACTACAATGAGCAGTTCTTC; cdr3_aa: CASSLAGTDYNEQFF
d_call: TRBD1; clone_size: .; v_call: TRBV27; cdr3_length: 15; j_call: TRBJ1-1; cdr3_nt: TGTGCCAGCAGTTTATCCTTCAGACAGGGGACTGAAGCTTTCTTT; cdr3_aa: CASSLSFRQGTEAFF
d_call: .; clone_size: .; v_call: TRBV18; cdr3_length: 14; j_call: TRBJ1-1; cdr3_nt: TGTGCCAGCTCACCATACCGGGAGAACACTGAAGCTTTCTTT; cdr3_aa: CASSPYRENTEAFF
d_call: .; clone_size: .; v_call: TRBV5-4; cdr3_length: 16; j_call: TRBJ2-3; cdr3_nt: TGTGCCAGCAGCTTTCGAACAGGGCCTAGCACAGATACGCAGTATTTT; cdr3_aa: CASSFRTGPSTDTQYF
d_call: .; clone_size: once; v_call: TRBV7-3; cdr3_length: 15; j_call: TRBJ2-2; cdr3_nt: TGTGCCAGCAGGCTCGGCATGACTTCCGCCGGGGAGCTGTTTTTT; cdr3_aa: CASRLGMTSAGELFF
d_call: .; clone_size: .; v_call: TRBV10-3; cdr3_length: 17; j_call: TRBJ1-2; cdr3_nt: TGTGCCATCAGCGCTACAGTAACAGGTGGGGGTTCCTATGGCTACACCTTC; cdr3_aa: CAISATVTGGGSYGYTF
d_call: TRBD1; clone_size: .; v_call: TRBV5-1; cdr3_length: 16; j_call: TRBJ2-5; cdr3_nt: TGCGCCAGCAGCTCCAGGACAGGGGGACCGCAAGAGACCCAGTACTTC; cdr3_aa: CASSSRTGGPQETQYF
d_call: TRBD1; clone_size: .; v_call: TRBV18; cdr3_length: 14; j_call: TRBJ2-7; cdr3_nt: TGTGCCAGCTCACCGGGACAGGGGTTTTACGAGCAGTACTTC; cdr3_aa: CASSPGQGFYEQYF
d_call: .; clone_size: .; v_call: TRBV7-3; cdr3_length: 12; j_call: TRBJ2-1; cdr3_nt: TGTGCCAGCAGCTTAAGCCAGGGAGAGCAGTTCTTC; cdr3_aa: CASSLSQGEQFF
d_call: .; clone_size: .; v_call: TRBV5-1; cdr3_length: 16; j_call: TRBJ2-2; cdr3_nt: TGCGCCAGCAGACAGGTAGCGACCTCGAACACCGGGGAGCTGTTTTTT; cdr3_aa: CASRQVATSNTGELFF
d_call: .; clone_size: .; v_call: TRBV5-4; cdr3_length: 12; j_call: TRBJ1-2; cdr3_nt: TGTGCCAGCAGCTTGGGAACCGATGGCTACACCTTC; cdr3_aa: CASSLGTDGYTF
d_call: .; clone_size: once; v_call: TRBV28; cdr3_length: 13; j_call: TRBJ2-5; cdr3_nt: TGTGCCAGCAGCCGAGGGGAGAAAGAGACCCAGTACTTC; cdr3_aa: CASSRGEKETQYF
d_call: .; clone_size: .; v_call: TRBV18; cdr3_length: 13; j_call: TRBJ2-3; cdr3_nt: TGTGCCAGCTCACCAAACTACTACGATACGCAGTATTTT; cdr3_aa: CASSPNYYDTQYF
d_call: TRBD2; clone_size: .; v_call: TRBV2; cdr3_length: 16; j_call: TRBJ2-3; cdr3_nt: TGTGCCAGCAGGAGGAGCCTAGCGGGGGTTACAGATACGCAGTATTTT; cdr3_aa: CASRRSLAGVTDTQYF